This T cell receptor beta chain appears in the sequencing data of a study of CXCR3-negative and CXCR3-positive naive CD8 T cells. Across the whole study: Roughly 1.5 +/- 0.3 million TRB reads came from each library, giving 110 million to 150 million in total. Study results and limitations: Naive cells with CXCR3 showed TRB CDR3s that were more hydrophobic than those in CXCR3-negative naive cells. The study found comparably high diversity in both naive subsets and much lower diversity in memory CD8+ cells. PBMCs showed partially decreased CXCR3 expression after cryopreservation, and most assays used fresh PBMCs.

The CDR3 is 15 amino acids. Comment on this clonotype: What it recognizes is unknown.

Naive CD8+ T cells were CD45RO-CCR7+CD27+CD95-. Carrying UMI labels, the TRB cDNA libraries were prepared through 5' RACE. TCRdb reprocessed the 5' RACE reads and reports one entry per CDR3 protein, with no DNA. The sample table includes about 98,000 distinct CDR3 sequences. The source of this sequence is a human donor in good health. Some clones in this sample may be carry-over from other donors' samples. The sequenced sample was naive CXCR3+ CD8+ T cells from blood. The subset: CD45RO-CCR7+CD27+CD95- naive CD8+ T cells expressing CXCR3 (TNR3+). This rearrangement joins TRBV23-1 to TRBJ1-6. TRBV23-1 is filed as an ORF, its function uncertain. The CDR3 protein is CASSQKGFSAAPLHF.